The 10 T cell receptor beta chains given below trace back to one sample, sequenced in a study of blood T cell repertoires in COVID-19. Only in-frame clones appear in the TCRdb table, and some are missing; sequencing was by immunoSEQ multiplex PCR. The sample has about 300,000 clones, 65% to 85% seen once. Sequences were obtained from peripheral blood. All receptors come from a woman between 50 and 59 years old with acute or convalescent COVID-19.

The chain couples TRBV19 to TRBJ1-1; D not certain. The CDR3 runs 13 residues. Germline CDR1 LNHDA, CDR2 SQIVND (reference sequence). Here the CDR3 DNA reads TGTGAGTCCCGCCTACTTCCGAACACTGAAGCTTTCTTT. Translation gives CESRLLPNTEAFF. Full variable domain (remainder filled in from reference TRBV19 and TRBJ1-1): DGGITQSPKYLFRKEGQNVTLSCEQNLNHDAMYWYRQDPGQGLRLIYYSQIVNDFQKGDIAEGYSVSREKKESFPLTVTSAQKNPTAFYLCESRLLPNTEAFFGQGTRLTVV.

The chain carries TRBV9 and TRBJ2-3; TRBD2 aligns across 12 bases. The V segment lost 3 bases and the J segment 2 bases; nucleotides outside the gene matches: 1. The CDR3 contains 15 residues. The germline gives CDR1 SGDLS, CDR2 YYNGEE. CDR3 DNA: TGTGCCAGCAGCGCTAGCGGGGGGGACACAGATACGCAGTATTTT. Translated, it gives CASSASGGDTDTQYF.

V and J are TRBV5-6 and TRBJ1-6; tentatively, D is TRBD1 (5 bases). With 4 bases removed from V and 10 bases from J, the gap between germline ends came to 21 bases. This CDR3 is 16 amino acids long. Germline lookup yields CDR1 SGHDT and CDR2 YYEEEE. CDR3 protein: CASSLGGTSFGSPLHF. The CDR3 region has the DNA TGTGCCAGCAGCCTTGGAGGGACCTCTTTTGGGTCACCCCTCCACTTT.

CDR3 sequence (DNA): TGTGCCAGCAGTGAACAGGACAGCGTTATTCGATCGGGCGGCTACACCTTC. Amino acid sequence: CASSEQDSVIRSGGYTF. The chain links TRBV25-1 to TRBJ1-2, with D possibly matching TRBD1 (6 bases). The CDR3 contains 17 residues. Germline V gives CDR1 MGHDK, CDR2 SYGVNS. Trimming removed 2 bases at V and 8 bases at J, with 24 bases between.

The table lists this clone with a few counts. J is TRBJ1-3 and V is TRBV14, with 7 bases aligning to TRBD1. CDR1 is SGHDN, CDR2 FVKESK, per germline. The CDR3 covers 16 residues. The trim removed 5 bases at V and 0 bases at J, leaving 7 bases unmatched. The CDR3 DNA is TGTGCCAGCAGCTTAACGACAGGGTACTCTGGAAACACCATATATTTT. It yields the protein CASSLTTGYSGNTIYF.

The chain joins TRBV11-2 to TRBJ1-6; TRBD1 matches 7 bases. The germline V gene encodes CDR1 SGHAT and CDR2 FQNNGV. The CDR3 is 18 amino acids. V was clipped by 0 bases and J by 11 bases; unmatched bases: 16. The CDR3, as DNA: TGTGCCAGCAGCTTAGATCACTTGGGGACAGCCTTAGTAACACCCCTCCACTTT. As protein: CASSLDHLGTALVTPLHF.

The J gene is TRBJ2-1, the V gene TRBV4-3; maybe TRBD2 (5 bases). Germline CDR1 is LGHNA and CDR2 is YSLEER. V was cut by 0 bases and J by 2 bases, with 14 bases left in between. The CDR3 runs 17 residues. The CDR3 DNA is TGCGCCAGCAGCCAAGAAGCGGCTGGCACCCCCTACAATGAGCAGTTCTTC. Translation gives CASSQEAAGTPYNEQFF.

The chain joins TRBV7-9 to TRBJ1-2, with 8 positions matching TRBD1. The CDR3 loop spans 16 amino acids. The germline V gene encodes CDR1 SEHNR and CDR2 FQNEAQ (reference sequence). V lost 5 bases to trimming and J lost 4 bases; unmatched junction nucleotides: 12. This CDR3 is CASSPGQGANIYGYTF. The CDR3 DNA is TGTGCCAGCAGCCCCGGACAGGGCGCCAACATCTATGGCTACACCTTC.

The chain links TRBV5-4 to TRBJ2-7, with D possibly TRBD2 on 5 matching bases. Trimming left V 4 bases short and J 0 bases short, with 5 bases between. The CDR3 sequence is 12 residues long. The germline V gene has CDR1 SGHNT and CDR2 YYREEE (reference sequence). The CDR3 spells CASSRDSYEQYV. The CDR3 DNA is TGTGCCAGCAGCCGGGACTCCTACGAGCAGTACGTC.

This chain connects TRBV7-2 to TRBJ2-1, with TRBD2 matching over 9 bases. The V gene's germline CDR1 is SGHTA and CDR2 FQGNSA. Trimming removed 2 bases from V and 8 bases from J; junction bases left unmatched: 16. This CDR3 contains 18 residues. The CDR3, as DNA: TGTGCCAGCAGCTTAAATTCCGCGGGAGGCGGGAGGGCCGATGAGCAGTTCTTC. It encodes CASSLNSAGGGRADEQFF.